The clone carrying this T cell receptor (beta chain) was detected a few times. Antigen specificity is unknown. The data were obtained in a study of human T cells and chemical hapten exposure. At the level of the study: From small differences in pooled library volume came most of the variation in per-sample TCR yields.

The CDR3 sequence is 14 residues long. Germline loops: CDR1 SGHNT, CDR2 YENEEA. The V gene end was trimmed by 5 bases and the J gene end by 5 bases; junction bases not matched to a gene: 3. For the library, individual cDNA molecules each received unique molecular identifiers. Via MiXCR, TCRdb re-called the RACE reads, giving one row per CDR3 protein. The sample holds fewer than 100,000 distinct CDR3 sequences, under 15% seen once. Overall study results and limits: Counts of expanded TCRs at PT1 were positively correlated with patch test score.

Time point described: patch test 1, 2 weeks after DPC sensitization. The treatment denotes: therapeutic diphenylcyclopropenone sensitization with weekly scalp DPC. Non-pregnant alopecia patients aged 18 to 70, suitable for DPC therapy. The genes are TRBV11-3 and TRBJ2-1; 10 bases fit TRBD2. Sequenced material: whole blood, taken in connection with sensitization to the hapten diphenylcyclopropenone (DPC). The TCR sequence derives from a woman aged 40 to 49 with alopecia areata. Some clones in this sample may be carry-over from other donors' samples. The CDR3 loop is CASSAGLADNEQFF. CDR3 coding DNA: TGTGCCAGCAGCGCAGGACTAGCGGACAATGAGCAGTTCTTC.